These 14 T cell receptor beta chains came from one sample sequenced in a study of blood T cell repertoires in COVID-19. Libraries were prepared by immunoSEQ multiplex PCR; TCRdb keeps only in-frame clonotypes and omits some of them. The sample lists about 130,000 clones; about 89% were seen once. Sequencing input: peripheral blood. The receptor source for this set is a man aged 45-65 years with active COVID-19.

To note about this clone: Within the sample, other DNA sequences also encode this same CDR3. The chain carries TRBV7-3 and TRBJ2-1; TRBD2 matches at 7 bases. The CDR3 totals 14 residues. Germline-derived CDR1 and CDR2 are SGHTA and FQGTGA. The ends lost 4 bases at V and 2 bases at J; junction bases unmatched: 2. The chain's CDR3 is CASSSGLAYNEQFF. In DNA, the CDR3 is TGTGCCAGCAGCTCCGGACTAGCCTACAATGAGCAGTTCTTC.

V and J are TRBV18 and TRBJ2-2, with D tentatively TRBD2 (6 bases). Germline V lookup: CDR1 KGHSH, CDR2 LQKENI. This CDR3 comprises 15 residues. With 4 bases removed from V and 0 bases from J, the gap between germline ends came to 9 bases. CDR3 DNA sequence: TGTGCCAGCTCACTCGGGACTGCGAACACCGGGGAGCTGTTTTTT. Translation: CASSLGTANTGELFF.

This chain connects TRBV5-6 to TRBJ1-5; 7 bases are a match to TRBD1. With 4 bases clipped from V and 0 bases from J, the junction kept 13 bases outside the gene matches. Germline CDR1 and CDR2: SGHDT and YYEEEE. CDR3 length: 18 residues. The CDR3 is CASSRTGGGLYSNQPQHF. DNA of the CDR3: TGTGCCAGCAGCCGGACAGGTGGAGGCCTATATAGCAATCAGCCCCAGCATTTT.

This chain links TRBV9 with TRBJ2-1; possible D gene TRBD2, 5 bases. The V and J ends lost 4 bases and 9 bases respectively, with 14 bases between them. Germline V gives CDR1 SGDLS, CDR2 YYNGEE. This CDR3 spans 13 amino acids. CDR3 in DNA: TGTGCCAGCAGCCCCCCTGGACTGAGTGAGCAGTTCTTC. It yields the protein CASSPPGLSEQFF.

The V and J genes are TRBV2 and TRBJ2-2; 8 bases match TRBD1. Germline values: CDR1 SNHLY, CDR2 FYNNEI. CDR3 size: 15 residues. V was pared by 6 bases and J by 10 bases, with 13 bases of the junction left unmatched. The CDR3 protein is CASRAHLLTGEELFF. CDR3 coding DNA: TGTGCCAGCAGGGCCCACCTCCTGACAGGGGAGGAGCTGTTTTTT.

The chain is built from TRBV23-1 and TRBJ1-2, with TRBD1 identical over 7 bases. TRBV23-1 has ORF status, its function being uncertain. Unmatched junction bases numbered 11, after V lost 2 bases and J lost 2 bases. The CDR3 contains 17 residues. CDR3 sequence (DNA): TGCGCCAGCAGTCAACTTGCAGCCGTGACAGGGAACTATGGCTACACCTTC. This encodes CASSQLAAVTGNYGYTF.

The chain employs TRBV7-8 and TRBJ1-2; TRBD1 agrees at 8 bases. CDR3 length: 14 residues. V gave up 1 base and J gave up 8 bases; unmatched junction bases: 6. The germline CDR1 and CDR2 sequences are SGHVS and FQNEAQ. The CDR3 nucleotides are TGTGCCAGCAGCTTAGTGACAGGGGCGGGCGGCTACACCTTC. Its protein is CASSLVTGAGGYTF.

The chain employs TRBV3-1 (or the pseudogene TRBV3-2) and TRBJ2-5, with TRBD2 identical over 8 bases. The CDR3 runs 18 residues. The germline CDR1 and CDR2 sequences are LGHDT and YNNKEL (reference sequence). The V gene end was trimmed by 1 base and the J gene end by 0 bases; junction bases not matched to a gene: 10. The CDR3 DNA follows: TGTGCCAGCAGCCAAGGAACCAGCGGGGGCCACTACCAAGAGACCCAGTACTTC. Translating gives CASSQGTSGGHYQETQYF.

The rearrangement links TRBV3-1 (or the pseudogene TRBV3-2) to TRBJ2-1; maybe TRBD1 (5 bases). V was trimmed by 5 bases and J by 3 bases, leaving 8 bases between them. CDR3 length: 13 amino acids. Germline V lookup: CDR1 LGHDT, CDR2 YNNKEL (reference sequence). CDR3 protein: CASSSDSYNEQFF. For the CDR3, the DNA is TGTGCCAGCAGCTCAGACAGCTACAATGAGCAGTTCTTC.

The CDR3 sequence: CASSLLATGIRNEQFF. The CDR3 nucleotides are TGTGCCAGCAGCCTACTAGCAACGGGGATCAGGAATGAGCAGTTCTTC. The chain uses TRBV7-8 and TRBJ2-1; maybe TRBD2 (6 bases). The CDR3 extends over 16 amino acids. CDR1 and CDR2 from the germline V gene are SGHVS and FQNEAQ. Trimming removed 5 bases at V and 7 bases at J, with 21 bases between.

J is TRBJ2-1 and V is TRBV7-7; the match to TRBD2 covers 12 bases. This CDR3 contains 16 residues. V lost 5 bases, J lost 4 bases, and 6 bases stayed unmatched. Germline V gives CDR1 SSHAT, CDR2 FNYEAQ (reference sequence). This CDR3 is CASSRELAGGYNEQFF. CDR3 nucleotides: TGTGCCAGCAGCCGCGAACTAGCGGGGGGTTACAATGAGCAGTTCTTC.

The chain links TRBV5-5 to TRBJ1-5; the match to TRBD1 covers 9 bases. The CDR3 extends over 16 amino acids. V lost 4 bases and J lost 2; bases outside the gene matches: 7. Germline V gene lookup returns CDR1 SGHKS and CDR2 YYEKEE (reference sequence). The CDR3: CASSTRTGEGNQPQHF. The CDR3 DNA is TGTGCCAGCAGCACTAGGACAGGGGAGGGCAATCAGCCCCAGCATTTT.

This clone was observed a single time. This rearrangement joins TRBV25-1 to TRBJ1-2; D remains ambiguous. Germline V gene sequence: CDR1 MGHDK, CDR2 SYGVNS. Between the trimmed V and J ends, which lost 4 bases and 4 bases, there was a span of 10 bases. The CDR3 totals 13 residues. DNA of the CDR3: TGTGCCAGCAGTGGGCAGGCCGTCTATGGCTACACCTTC. Protein sequence: CASSGQAVYGYTF.

The V gene is TRBV4-1, the J gene TRBJ2-7, with TRBD2 as a possible D gene (6 bases). Germline V CDR1 and CDR2: MGHRA, YSYEKL. There are 16 residues in the CDR3. The V gene lost 0 bases and the J gene lost 7 bases, with 19 bases spanning the gap. DNA of the CDR3: TGCGCCAGCAGCCAAGAATCATCATGGCAGAGCGGGGAGCAGTACTTC. Amino acids: CASSQESSWQSGEQYF.